Each of the 26 T cell receptor beta chains below was sequenced from the same sample in a study of regulatory T cells in long-lasting Graves disease. The TCR beta library used iRepertoire HTBI primers with Arm-PCR amplification of CDR3. From the multiplex PCR reads, TCRdb called clonotypes with MiXCR, one entry per CDR3 protein. The sample lists around 500,000 distinct CDR3 sequences; less than 25% were seen once. The time point here: persistent/refractory GD, antithyroid drugs over 5 years with positive TRAb. Preparation of the TCR library used RNA extracted from PBMCs. This sample comprised peripheral blood mononuclear cells (PBMCs), obtained when the disease was refractory, from a patient treated with antithyroid drugs. These receptors all stem from a female donor with Graves disease.

This clonotype was seen many times. The chain employs TRBV27 and TRBJ1-6; 7 bases map to TRBD1. Germline CDR1 is MNHEY and CDR2 is SMNVEV (reference sequence). The CDR3 covers 15 residues. V was clipped by 5 bases and J by 7 bases; unmatched bases: 8. The CDR3 loop is CASSPWTGPNSPLHF. The CDR3 DNA sequence: TGTGCCAGCAGTCCATGGACAGGACCGAATTCACCCCTCCACTTT.

This clonotype appeared a few times. The gene calls are TRBV27 and TRBJ1-6, with TRBD1 matching over 11 bases. The germline gives CDR1 MNHEY, CDR2 SMNVEV (reference sequence). V lost 6 bases to trimming and J lost 10 bases; unmatched junction nucleotides: 5. The CDR3 length is 14 residues. DNA of the CDR3: TGTGCCAGCAGCCTTAGGACAGGGGGCTCACCCCTCCACTTT. Protein product: CASSLRTGGSPLHF.

Ten or more counts support this clonotype. The chain couples TRBV6-5 to TRBJ2-7; D is possibly TRBD1 or TRBD2 (5 bases each). The CDR3 length is 14 residues. Germline lookup yields CDR1 MNHEY and CDR2 SVGAGI. Trimming took off 4 bases at V and 3 bases at J, with 13 bases between the two ends. The chain's CDR3 is CASSSGPTYYEQYF. The CDR3 bases are TGTGCCAGCAGTTCGGGACCGACCTACTACGAGCAGTACTTC.

The CDR3 nucleotides read TGTGCCTGGAGTGTCCCGGCAGCGTCCTACGAGCAGTACTTC. This translates into CAWSVPAASYEQYF. The chain is built from TRBV30 and TRBJ2-7; D remains unclear. Germline loops: CDR1 GTSNPN, CDR2 SVGIG (reference sequence). V was trimmed by 0 bases and J by 1 base, leaving 10 bases between them. The CDR3 contains 14 residues. The entire variable domain, with the rest obtained from reference TRBV30 and TRBJ2-7, is as follows: SQTIHQWPATLVQPVGSPLSLECTVEGTSNPNLYWYRQAAGRGLQLLFYSVGIGQISSEVPQNLSASRPQDRQFILSSKKLLLSDSGFYLCAWSVPAASYEQYFGPGTRLTVT.

This clonotype was picked up a small number of times. This chain uses TRBV10-3 with TRBJ2-7; D is unresolved. Germline CDR1 and CDR2: ENHRY and SYGVKD. The ends were cut back, 10 bases at V and 6 bases at J, with 16 bases in the middle. CDR3 length: 12 amino acids. This chain's CDR3 is CASRGLLSEQYF. The DNA for the CDR3 is TGTGCCAGCAGAGGTCTTTTAAGCGAGCAGTACTTC.

This sequence joins TRBV6-5 and TRBJ1-3, with a possible D match to TRBD1 (6 bases). V was clipped by 4 bases and J by 2 bases, with 12 bases between them. This CDR3 comprises 15 residues. Germline lookup yields CDR1 MNHEY and CDR2 SVGAGI. CDR3 nucleotide sequence: TGTGCCAGCAGTTCGGACAGTAGCGCTGGAAACACCATATATTTT. It codes for CASSSDSSAGNTIYF.

A few counts support this clonotype. This rearrangement joins TRBV20-1 to TRBJ2-7; D gene uncertain. This CDR3 has 12 amino acids. V was clipped by 6 bases and J by 4 bases, with 13 bases between them. The germline V gene has CDR1 DFQATT and CDR2 SNEGSKA (reference sequence). The CDR3 DNA reads as TGCAGTGCCCCCTGGGAAATTTACGAGCAGTACTTC. Its translation: CSAPWEIYEQYF.

This clonotype appeared many times. V and J are TRBV11-2 and TRBJ2-7; 8 bases match TRBD1. Germline V CDR1 and CDR2: SGHAT, FQNNGV. The CDR3 runs to 15 residues. Trimming took 5 bases from V and 1 from J; bases not matched to a gene: 7. In DNA form, the CDR3 reads TGTGCCAGCAGCAGTGAGGACAGGGTATCCTACGAGCAGTACTTC. Amino acids: CASSSEDRVSYEQYF.

This clonotype has just a few counts. The J gene is TRBJ2-2, the V gene TRBV7-2, with D perhaps assigned TRBD1 or TRBD2 (5 bases each). There are 15 residues in the CDR3. Germline CDR1 reads SGHTA; CDR2 reads FQGNSA. The V end was cut by 3 bases, the J end by 6 bases, with 14 bases between. CDR3 loop: CASSFRLRGAGELFF. The CDR3 region has the DNA TGTGCCAGCAGCTTTCGGTTGAGGGGAGCCGGGGAGCTGTTTTTT.

The V call is TRBV5-4, the J call TRBJ2-3; TRBD2 agrees at 7 bases. The CDR3 length is 15 residues. Trimming at V came to 7 bases and at J to 6 bases, leaving 14 bases not matched to a gene. Germline-derived CDR1 and CDR2 are SGHNT and YYREEE (reference sequence). The CDR3 reads CASLPRAGASDTQYF. CDR3 DNA: TGTGCCAGCTTACCGAGGGCGGGAGCTTCGGATACGCAGTATTTT.

This chain joins TRBV4-1 and TRBJ1-2; D call uncertain. Germline CDR1 reads MGHRA; CDR2 reads YSYEKL. This CDR3 comprises 14 residues. Between the trimmed V and J ends, which lost 1 base and 4 bases, there was a span of 10 bases. This CDR3 reads CASSQAGQRYGYTF. CDR3 sequence (DNA): TGCGCCAGCAGCCAAGCGGGCCAACGCTATGGCTACACCTTC.

The chain recombines TRBV29-1 with TRBJ1-1; TRBD1 is a possible D gene (6 bases). The germline V and J ends were trimmed by 6 bases and 4 bases, with 15 bases remaining between them. CDR1 is SQVTM, CDR2 ANQGSEA, per germline. The CDR3 runs 13 residues. CDR3 region: CSVAEGEATEAFF. In nucleotides, the CDR3 is TGCAGCGTCGCTGAGGGGGAGGCCACTGAAGCTTTCTTT.

This clonotype was seen at least ten times. The chain links TRBV7-8 to TRBJ1-2, with 8 bases that match TRBD1. Germline V gene sequence: CDR1 SGHVS, CDR2 FQNEAQ. Trimming removed 5 bases from V and 7 bases from J; junction bases left unmatched: 6. CDR3 length: 13 residues. This CDR3 reads CASSLTGESGYTF. The CDR3 bases are TGTGCCAGCAGCCTGACAGGGGAGAGTGGCTACACCTTC.

This clonotype was recorded many times. The chain combines TRBV28 with TRBJ2-7; D call uncertain. The CDR3 is made up of 15 amino acids. Trimming removed 6 bases from V and 3 bases from J, with 18 bases in between. The germline V gene has CDR1 MDHEN and CDR2 SYDVKM. The CDR3 is CASSAPPTKYYEQYF. The CDR3 DNA is TGTGCCAGCAGCGCGCCCCCGACCAAATACTACGAGCAGTACTTC.

This chain links TRBV30 with TRBJ2-2; D remains ambiguous. The CDR3 runs to 13 residues. V was cut by 3 bases and J by 4 bases, with 9 bases left in between. Germline assignment: CDR1 GTSNPN and CDR2 SVGIG (reference sequence). Written as DNA, the CDR3 is TGTGCCTGGAGCGCCCAGTCCACCGGGGAGCTGTTTTTT. It yields the protein CAWSAQSTGELFF.

This chain joins TRBV6-2 or TRBV6-3 and TRBJ1-1; a weak D match, TRBD1 (5 bases). This CDR3 has 15 residues. Germline V CDR1 and CDR2: MNHEY, SVGEGT. Deletions cut 1 base from V and 4 bases from J, with 13 bases between. The CDR3 coding sequence is TGTGCCAGCAGTTACTTCTCAGGGTTGGCCACTGAAGCTTTCTTT. It translates to CASSYFSGLATEAFF.

The J gene is TRBJ2-7, the V gene TRBV4-1; no clear D gene. The germline V and J ends were trimmed by 1 base and 5 bases, with 12 bases remaining between them. CDR1 and CDR2 (germline): MGHRA, YSYEKL. The CDR3 consists of 14 residues. CDR3 in DNA: TGCGCCAGCAGCCAAGTGAACCAAGAGGACGAGCAGTACTTC. The encoded protein is CASSQVNQEDEQYF.

This chain connects TRBV5-6 to TRBJ1-4, with D possibly TRBD1 on 6 matching bases. Trimming took off 2 bases at V and 8 bases at J, with 13 bases between the two ends. The CDR3 is 14 amino acids. From germline, CDR1 is SGHDT and CDR2 YYEEEE. The CDR3 nucleotides are TGTGCCAGCAGCTTTAGGGACAAAGGGGAAAAACTGTTTTTT. This sequence encodes CASSFRDKGEKLFF.

This clonotype was observed a few times. The chain recombines TRBV11-2 with TRBJ2-7; no definite D call. V gave up 1 base and J gave up 3 bases, with 10 bases separating them. Germline CDR1 SGHAT, CDR2 FQNNGV. This CDR3 spans 14 amino acids. As DNA, the CDR3 is TGTGCCAGCAGCTTAGTCCCGGCCGGCTACGAGCAGTACTTC. It codes for CASSLVPAGYEQYF.

There are many counts of this clonotype. The V call is TRBV27, the J call TRBJ1-1; unclear D gene. CDR3 length equals 17 residues. V lost 6 bases to trimming and J lost 7 bases, with 27 bases between them. Per the germline V gene, CDR1 is MNHEY and CDR2 is SMNVEV (reference sequence). Here the CDR3 reads CASSPVGISLRIGEAFF. CDR3 nucleotide sequence: TGTGCCAGCAGCCCCGTCGGGATTTCGTTGCGTATTGGTGAAGCTTTCTTT.

Regarding this clonotype: A read error may explain this, as a much larger clone is one base away. J is TRBJ2-7 and V is TRBV7-2, with 10 bases identical to TRBD2. In germline, CDR1 is SGHTA, CDR2 FQGNSA. V was pared by 5 bases and J by 2 bases, with 6 bases of the junction left unmatched. This CDR3 spans 15 amino acids. CDR3 loop: CASSLGTSETYEQYF. Here the CDR3 DNA reads TGTGCCAGCAGCCTCGGGACTAGCGAGACCTACGAGCAGTACTTC.

This rearrangement joins TRBV4-2 to TRBJ1-2, with D possibly TRBD1 on 5 matching bases. Trimming took 4 bases from V and 4 from J, leaving 19 bases between them. The V gene's germline CDR1 is LGHNA and CDR2 YNFKEQ. The CDR3 length is 16 residues. As DNA, the CDR3 is TGTGCCAGCAGCCTTAGACAGACGTACTCCTTCTATGGCTACACCTTC. It yields the protein CASSLRQTYSFYGYTF.

V usage is TRBV29-1 and J usage is TRBJ2-7; D gene unclear. From germline, CDR1 is SQVTM and CDR2 ANQGSEA. Trimming left V 3 bases short and J 8 bases short, with 11 bases between. The CDR3 totals 11 residues. Here the CDR3 DNA reads TGCAGCGTTGAGGGCTCCGCGCAGCAGTACTTC. This encodes CSVEGSAQQYF.

The rearrangement joins TRBV29-1 to TRBJ1-1, with a tentative D call TRBD1 (6 bases). Germline-derived CDR1 and CDR2 are SQVTM and ANQGSEA. The CDR3 has 12 residues. Trimming took 0 bases from V and 7 from J, leaving 9 bases between them. The CDR3 loop reads CSVEDQQGEAFF. The CDR3 DNA reads TGCAGCGTTGAAGACCAACAGGGTGAAGCTTTCTTT.

The chain recombines TRBV7-9 with TRBJ2-1; 7 bases are a match to TRBD2. The V gene's germline CDR1 is SEHNR and CDR2 FQNEAQ (reference sequence). J gave up 4 bases and V 5 bases, and 14 bases lay outside the gene matches. The CDR3 has 17 amino acids. As DNA, the CDR3 is TGTGCCAGCAGCCCCCCGGTTCGAGCGGGGTTATACAATGAGCAGTTCTTC. As protein: CASSPPVRAGLYNEQFF.

About this clonotype: This sequence may be a read error, since a much larger clone differs from it by one base. This chain links TRBV28 with TRBJ2-2, with a tentative D call TRBD1 (5 bases). The CDR3 totals 15 residues. Per germline, CDR1 MDHEN and CDR2 SYDVKM. Trimming removed 6 bases from V and 6 bases from J, with 17 bases in between. CDR3 region: CASSPLGVNAGELFF. The DNA of the CDR3 is TGTGCCAGCAGCCCCCTAGGGGTAAACGCCGGGGAGCTGTTTTTT.